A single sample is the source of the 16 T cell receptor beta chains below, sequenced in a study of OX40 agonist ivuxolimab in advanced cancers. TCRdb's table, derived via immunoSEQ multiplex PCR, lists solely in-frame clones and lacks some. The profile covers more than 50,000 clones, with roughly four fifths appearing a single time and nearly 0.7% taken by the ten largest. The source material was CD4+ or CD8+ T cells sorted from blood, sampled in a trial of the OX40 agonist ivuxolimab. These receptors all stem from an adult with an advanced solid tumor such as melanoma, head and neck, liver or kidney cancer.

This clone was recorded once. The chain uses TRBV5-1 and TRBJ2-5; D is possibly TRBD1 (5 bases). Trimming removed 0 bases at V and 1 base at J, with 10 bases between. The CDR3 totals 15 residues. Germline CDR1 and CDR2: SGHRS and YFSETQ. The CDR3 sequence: CASSLVAGPQETQYF. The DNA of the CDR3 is TGCGCCAGCAGCTTGGTTGCAGGGCCCCAAGAGACCCAGTACTTC.

For the CDR3, the DNA is TGCGCCAGCAGTCAAAATCTTGAACAGCCCCAGCATTTT. Amino acid sequence: CASSQNLEQPQHF. This rearrangement joins TRBV23-1 to TRBJ1-5, with D uncertain. TRBV23-1 is an ORF for which the function is uncertain. The CDR3 has 13 residues. Trimming shortened V by 2 bases and J by 7 bases, and 9 bases separated the two germline ends.

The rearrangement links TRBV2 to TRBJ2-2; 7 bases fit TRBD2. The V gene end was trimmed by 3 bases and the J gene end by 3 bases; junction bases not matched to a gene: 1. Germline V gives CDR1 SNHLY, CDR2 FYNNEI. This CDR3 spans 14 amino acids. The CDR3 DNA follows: TGTGCCAGCAGTGAGGGGAGGGACACCGGGGAGCTGTTTTTT. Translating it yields CASSEGRDTGELFF.

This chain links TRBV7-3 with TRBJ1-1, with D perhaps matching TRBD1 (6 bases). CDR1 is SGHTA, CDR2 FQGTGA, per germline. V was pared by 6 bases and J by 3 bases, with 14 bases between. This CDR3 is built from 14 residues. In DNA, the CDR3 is TGTGCCAGCAGTCTCGCAGGGGCCGACACTGAAGCTTTCTTT. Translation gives CASSLAGADTEAFF. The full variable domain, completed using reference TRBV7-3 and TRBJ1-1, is GAGVSQTPSNKVTEKGKYVELRCDPISGHTALYWYRQSLGQGPEFLIYFQGTGAADDSGLPNDRFFAVRPEGSVSTLKIQRTERGDSAVYLCASSLAGADTEAFFGQGTRLTVV.

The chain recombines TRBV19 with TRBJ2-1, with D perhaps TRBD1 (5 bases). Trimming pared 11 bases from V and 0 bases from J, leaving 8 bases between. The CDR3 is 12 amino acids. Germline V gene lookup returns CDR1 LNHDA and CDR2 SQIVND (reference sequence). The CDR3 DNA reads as TGTGCCTCAGGGCTCTCCTACAATGAGCAGTTCTTC. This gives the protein CASGLSYNEQFF.

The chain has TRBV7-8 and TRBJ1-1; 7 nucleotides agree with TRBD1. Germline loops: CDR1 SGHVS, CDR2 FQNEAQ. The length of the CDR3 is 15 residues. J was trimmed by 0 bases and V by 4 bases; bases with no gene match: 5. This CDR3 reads CASSWEDRLNTEAFF. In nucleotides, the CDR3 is TGTGCCAGCAGCTGGGAGGACAGGTTGAACACTGAAGCTTTCTTT.

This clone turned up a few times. In DNA, the CDR3 is TGTGCCAGCAGTTACTCGAGGGAGACCCAGTACTTC. Translating it yields CASSYSRETQYF. The chain couples TRBV6-6 to TRBJ2-5, with D unclear. V was pared by 0 bases and J by 5 bases, with 4 bases between. The germline V gene encodes CDR1 MNHNY and CDR2 SVGAGI (reference sequence). This CDR3 region has 12 residues.

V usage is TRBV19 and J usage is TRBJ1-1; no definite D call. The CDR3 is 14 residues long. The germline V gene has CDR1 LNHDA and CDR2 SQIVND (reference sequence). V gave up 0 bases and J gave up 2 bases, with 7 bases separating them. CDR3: CASSIDSINTEAFF. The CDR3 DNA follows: TGTGCCAGTAGTATAGATTCCATAAACACTGAAGCTTTCTTT.

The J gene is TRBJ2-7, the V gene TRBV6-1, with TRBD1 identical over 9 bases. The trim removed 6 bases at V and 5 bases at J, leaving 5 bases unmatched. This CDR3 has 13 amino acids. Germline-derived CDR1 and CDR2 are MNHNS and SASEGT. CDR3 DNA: TGTGCCAGCAGCGACCGGGACAGGGACGAGCAGTACTTC. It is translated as CASSDRDRDEQYF.

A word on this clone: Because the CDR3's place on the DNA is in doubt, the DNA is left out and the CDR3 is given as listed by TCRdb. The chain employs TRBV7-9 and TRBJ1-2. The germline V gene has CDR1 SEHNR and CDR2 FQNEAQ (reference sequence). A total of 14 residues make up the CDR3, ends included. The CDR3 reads CASSFGPGPGGYTF.

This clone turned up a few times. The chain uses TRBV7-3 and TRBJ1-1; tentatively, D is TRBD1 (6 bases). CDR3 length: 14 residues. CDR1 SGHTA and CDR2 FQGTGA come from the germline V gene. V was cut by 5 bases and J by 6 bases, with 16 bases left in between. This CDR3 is CASSPRPGASEAFF. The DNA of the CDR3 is TGTGCCAGCAGCCCCCGCCCAGGGGCCTCTGAAGCTTTCTTT.

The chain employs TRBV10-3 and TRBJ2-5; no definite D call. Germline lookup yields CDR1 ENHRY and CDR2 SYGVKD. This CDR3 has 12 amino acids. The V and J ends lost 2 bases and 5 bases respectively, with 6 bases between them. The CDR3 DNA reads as TGTGCCATCAGTGAGGGCGAGGAGACCCAGTACTTC. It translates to CAISEGEETQYF.

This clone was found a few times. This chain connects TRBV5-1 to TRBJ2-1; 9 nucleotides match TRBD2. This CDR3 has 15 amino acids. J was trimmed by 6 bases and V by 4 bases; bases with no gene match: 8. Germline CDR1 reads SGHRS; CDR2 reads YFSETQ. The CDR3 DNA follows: TGCGCCAGCAGCACGGGACTAGCTAGGTTCAATGAGCAGTTCTTC. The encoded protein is CASSTGLARFNEQFF. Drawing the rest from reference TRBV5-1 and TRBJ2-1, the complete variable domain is KAGVTQTPRYLIKTRGQQVTLSCSPISGHRSVSWYQQTPGQGLQFLFEYFSETQRNKGNFPGRFSGRQFSNSRSEMNVSTLELGDSALYLCASSTGLARFNEQFFGPGTRLTVL.

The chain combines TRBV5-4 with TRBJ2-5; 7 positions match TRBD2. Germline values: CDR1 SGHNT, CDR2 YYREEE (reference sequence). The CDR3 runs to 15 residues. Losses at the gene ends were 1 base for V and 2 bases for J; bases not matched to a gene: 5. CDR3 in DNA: TGTGCCAGCAGCTTGACCGCGCGGGGGCAAGAGACCCAGTACTTC. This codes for CASSLTARGQETQYF.

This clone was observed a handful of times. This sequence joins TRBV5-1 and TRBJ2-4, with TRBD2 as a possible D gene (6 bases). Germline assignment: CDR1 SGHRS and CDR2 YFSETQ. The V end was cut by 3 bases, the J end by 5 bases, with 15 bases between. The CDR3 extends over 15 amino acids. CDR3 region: CASSSGAGIENIQYF. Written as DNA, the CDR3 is TGCGCCAGCAGCTCCGGGGCGGGGATTGAAAACATTCAGTACTTC.

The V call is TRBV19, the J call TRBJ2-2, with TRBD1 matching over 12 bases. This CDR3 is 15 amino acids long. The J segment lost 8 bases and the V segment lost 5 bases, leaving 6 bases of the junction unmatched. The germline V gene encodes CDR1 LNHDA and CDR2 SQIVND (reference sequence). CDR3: CASSPQGQGAGELFF. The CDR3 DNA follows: TGTGCCAGTAGTCCTCAGGGACAGGGGGCTGGGGAGCTGTTTTTT.